The sample holds many counts of the clone carrying this T cell receptor beta chain. The data originate from a study of glioma-infiltrating T cells. The iRepertoire nested amplicon-rescue multiplex PCR amplified TCR alpha and beta CDR3s from RNA. TCRdb used MiXCR to reprocess the multiplex PCR reads, holding one entry per CDR3 protein. The table records roughly 42,000 distinct CDR3 sequences, 20% to 25% of them present only once. With 1 base removed from V and 5 bases from J, the gap between germline ends came to 6 bases. Per germline, CDR1 LNHDA and CDR2 SQIVND (reference sequence). This CDR3 contains 13 residues.

The chain employs TRBV19 and TRBJ1-5; D is uncertain. The sample comprised glioma tissue, nonneoplastic brain tissue, or PBMCs (not recorded which). The receptor comes from a human donor with low-grade glioma or glioblastoma, undergoing nonglioma brain surgery, or in good health (not recorded which). Written as DNA, the CDR3 is TGTGCCAGTAGTATAGGGAGCGATCAGCCCCAGCATTTT. Translation: CASSIGSDQPQHF.